This T cell receptor beta chain was recovered during a study of cytomegalovirus exposure and HLA in healthy donors (dated by TCRdb to about 2017). At the level of the whole study: An earlier analysis of 587 of the donors reported approximately 300 Gb of sequence data and 117 million unique TCR beta sequences from 150 million to 200 million T cells. The study combined high-throughput TCR immunosequencing, statistical association of individual TCRs with disease status, and machine learning to predict cytomegalovirus infection status. In addition to the first cohort of 666 subjects, a separate validation cohort of about 120 different subjects was used. The aim of the study was to test whether cataloging public T cell receptors could identify signatures of past pathogen exposure. Several DR-DQ haplotypes were treated as single units for association and clustering because of strong linkage in the cohort. Donor age, sex, ethnicity and CMV serostatus were compiled together with the repertoire data. Of the roughly 390 genotyped donors, roughly 76% were placed in the genetic ancestry cluster associated with self-reported Caucasian donors. In an earlier analysis of 550 to 700 of the donors, high-throughput TCR beta sequencing was used to judge whether each TCR beta V gene segment behaved as functional or pseudogenic. Every discovery cohort repertoire had been produced on one sequencing platform. The study profiled the T cell repertoires of about 720 subjects by immunosequencing and related them to cytomegalovirus serostatus. To study patterns of TCR occurrence, a later analysis re-analyzed previously published TCR beta repertoires from several hundred donors and added high-resolution HLA genotyping. In the later analysis, no new phenotypic data were used to find candidate immune exposures; instead, reliance was placed on TCR beta sequences and their occurrence across donors. Genome-wide SNP genotypes for about 55% of the roughly 670 donors were used in a later genetic analysis, which treated that subset as a discovery cohort. Typing coverage differed by locus: A, B, C, DRB1 and DQB1 were typed in roughly 629-630 donors, DQA1 in 500 to 550, DPA1 in 600 to 610, and DPB1 in just under 490. Across some 400 genotyped donors of the cohort, an average of roughly 230,000 unique TCR beta nucleotide sequences per donor were sequenced, and 15% to 20% of those sequences were non-productive. An early release covering roughly 640 HLA-typed donors comprised around 300 gigabases of sequencing data and roughly 86 million unique TCR sequences. Both class I and class II loci were covered by HLA typing, at four-digit resolution.

About this clone: The specificity of this receptor is unknown. Base qualities are not at hand, and no much larger clone is one base apart.

The study at large found these results: In a later analysis, the rate of TCR association differed among HLA loci, with DRB1 alleles having the most associated TCRs and HLA-C alleles having the fewest. A later analysis reported that several top co-occurrence clusters appeared linked to parvovirus B19, influenza, CMV and Epstein-Barr virus. Immune exposure information for the cohort was limited to CMV serostatus. In a later analysis, most CMV-associated TCR beta chains were found to appear HLA-restricted, with HLA associations seemingly driven largely by CMV exposure. In an earlier analysis of more than 450 of the donors, most TCR beta V segments were observed in productive rearrangements about 90% or about 30% of the time, broadly matching IMGT annotations. In a later analysis, HLA-associated TCR beta chains showed more clonal expansion and lower generation probabilities than non-associated chains that were equally common. A further reported finding was that TCR beta sequences accurately predicted the HLA-A and HLA-B alleles for most subjects in the first cohort. Only TCR beta chains were sequenced in this cohort, and the absence of alpha or paired-chain data limited detectable features. Because some donors lacked HLA typing at each locus, the association tests relied only on the typed subset. While some public TCRs were present in many individuals, most TCR sequences turned up only very rarely across donors. At a false discovery rate of 0.05, a later analysis linked about 17,000 TCR beta sequences to specific HLA alleles. A cluster of highly shared sequence variants was judged likely to represent a technical artifact of the sequencing pipeline. Correlated functional status among segregating V segments might reflect linkage disequilibrium, but an unknown experimental factor could not be ruled out. The classifier was reported to diagnose cytomegalovirus status with high specificity and sensitivity in both the original and validation cohorts. The study gave a list of about 160 TCR beta chains associated with cytomegalovirus. Because the 87-base-pair reads could not distinguish some IMGT-functional V segments, including TRBV6-2 and TRBV6-3, those segments were excluded. About 17 rarely observed V segments, including chromosome 9 orphons, were excluded from the earlier analysis of approximately 600 of the donors because counts were too low. When HLA alleles, especially DR and DQ, strongly co-occurred, attributing TCR associations to individual alleles was difficult. Presence/absence analyses assumed roughly uniform sequencing depth across donors, an assumption that may not hold. A later genetic analysis reported fewer N-insertions in productive TCRs among donors in an Asian-associated ancestry cluster than the roughly 620-donor mean. An association between a missense DCLRE1C variant and V-gene and J-gene trimming of TCR beta chains was found in a later genetic analysis and replicated in an independent cohort. In vitro tests confirmed that a few of the cytomegalovirus-associated TCR beta chains recognize cytomegalovirus antigens. The authors suggested that the approach could potentially be generalized to other disease states and immunological phenotypes.

The germline V gene (reference sequence) gives CDR1 as SEHNR and CDR2 as FQNEAQ. Measured from the cysteine to the phenylalanine, the CDR3 is 13 residues long. The DNA shown is the 39-base CDR3, in frame from base 1. V loses 0 bases of germline sequence and J loses 6 bases, and the interval between the two ends is 8 bases. In total, roughly 710 healthy bone marrow donors made up the cohort. Cohort members were all nominally healthy when sampled, although unrecorded immune exposures were likely present. The donor tested CMV seropositive, placing the donor among the 290 or so seropositive members of the cohort. A peripheral blood sample was collected from each donor, and TCR beta sequencing was performed on peripheral blood mononuclear cells. The Qiagen DNeasy Blood Extraction Kit was used to extract genomic DNA from the blood cell samples. Receptors were amplified or captured by the immunoSEQ multiplex PCR assay. The multiplex PCR relied on a mix of 60 forward primers for TCR Vbeta segments and 13 reverse primers for TCR Jbeta segments. The CDR3 region of rearranged TCR beta genes was amplified from genomic DNA with a multiplex PCR assay. On the Illumina HiSeq System, the amplified TCR beta libraries were sequenced as 87-base-pair reads. The original methods were these. A later analysis tallied around 87 million unique TCR beta chains across the roughly 610 repertoires, and 10 million to 11 million of those chains were shared by two or more donors. A nearest-neighbor algorithm error-corrected the raw reads and collapsed the reads into unique sequences, merging closely related sequences to remove PCR and sequencing errors. To assign V, D and J gene segments, CDR3 sequences were aligned to IMGT reference sequences. For a sequence to be retained, a match of at least six nucleotides was required to both a V gene segment and a J gene segment. A rearrangement counted as productive if the CDR3 had no stop codons and remained in frame with V and J, and every other rearrangement counted as non-productive. Following IMGT convention, CDR3 was defined as the stretch from the second conserved V-encoded cysteine up to the conserved J-encoded phenylalanine. Sequences without an unambiguous match to a single V gene segment were excluded from the earlier analysis of a few hundred of the donors. An earlier analysis of around 600 of the donors classified V segments as functional when productive rearrangements were above 56.7% and as segregating when the standard deviation between donors was above 5%. A statistical classification framework was built for diagnosing cytomegalovirus status from the catalog of TCR beta chain sequences. In a later analysis, V and J genes were assigned by comparing TCR nucleotide sequences against IMGT/GENE-DB human TR gene sequences. The TCRdist pipeline was used in a later analysis to assign CDR3 sequences and most-parsimonious VDJ recombination scenarios. A later analysis defined each TCR beta chain by its CDR3 amino acid sequence plus V-gene family, and excluded reads lacking a unique V-gene family. As a way to deal with suspected cross-contamination and a sequencing artifact, a later analysis dropped 450 to 600 nucleotide sequences that were highly shared and had low generation probability. In a later analysis, a clonal expansion index was calculated for each public chain from normalized within-repertoire ranks of inferred template counts. Generation probabilities in a later analysis came from a VDJ recombination model fitted to out-of-frame rearrangements, and those results were checked against IGoR. A later analysis scored TCR-TCR, TCR-HLA and TCR-CMV co-occurrence with hypergeometric tests, applying a repertoire-size bias correction to TCR pairs. To estimate false discovery rates, a later analysis permuted the HLA or CMV assignments 20 times. A later analysis grouped co-occurring TCRs with DBSCAN, adding TCRdist sequence similarity when clustering within HLA-allele-positive subsets. Repertoires with fewer than 30,000 or more than 120,000 public chains were left out of co-occurrence clustering, as were about 5 repertoires with anomalous nucleotide sharing. TCRdb holds this immuneACCESS table with in-frame rearrangements only. Some clones are missing; in checked studies, unresolved V genes explain under half, and the rest has no known cause. That table is the source of V, J and clone size, and D and trimming were worked out from the DNA. Counted in this sample were fewer than 200,000 clones; 80% of them appeared once. Just over 4.5% of the sample is held by the ten biggest clonotypes.

The chain was built from TRBV7-9 and TRBJ1-1, with the D gene not clear enough to name. The sequenced sample consisted of PBMCs. The receptor's source is a woman between 45 and 65 years old in good health and CMV-seropositive. The CDR3 sequence is CASSLAQGAEAFF. The nucleotide sequence reads TGTGCCAGCAGCTTAGCCCAAGGAGCTGAAGCTTTCTTT.